This T cell receptor beta chain was profiled in a study of beta chain features in type 1 diabetes. CDR3 length equals 16 residues. V was shortened by 0 bases and J by 1 base, with 11 bases between the two germline ends. Germline V gene lookup returns CDR1 SGHRS and CDR2 YFSETQ. Study findings and constraints: All four CD4+ subsets of Type 1 diabetes patients contained TCRB CDR3s that were moderately but significantly shorter. Fewer junction insertions and more nucleotide deletions appeared in type 1 diabetes patients.

The isolated RNA, all of it, was reverse transcribed, so expressed TCRB transcripts were what got sequenced. Produced via immunoSEQ multiplex PCR; TCRdb's table is partial and in-frame only. The sample records around 710,000 clones, around an eighth being singletons. This clone was recorded a few times. What it recognizes is unknown. Material: naive CD4+ T cells from blood. The receptor was derived from a man aged 30 to 39 with type 1 diabetes. The gene calls are TRBV5-1 and TRBJ2-1; D may correspond to TRBD1 or TRBD2 (6 bases each). The CDR3 reads CASSLEGGLSYNEQFF. Written as DNA, the CDR3 is TGCGCCAGCAGCTTGGAGGGGGGCTTATCCTACAATGAGCAGTTCTTC.